The rows below give T cell receptor beta chains drawn from one sample of a study of monozygotic twins with inflammatory bowel disease. Following a re-call of the 5' RACE reads, TCRdb has one entry per CDR3 protein and lacks DNA. Reported are approximately 330,000 distinct CDR3 sequences; the ten largest clones contain roughly 2%. Input material: blood. The source of these receptors is a human donor with ulcerative colitis or Crohn's disease, or a healthy co-twin of an affected twin (not recorded which). The CDR3 runs from the conserved cysteine through the conserved F or W.

V gene	J gene	CDR3 protein
TRBV20-1	TRBJ2-5	CSALGVQETQYF
TRBV12-3/TRBV12-4	TRBJ2-5	CASSPRTVGETQYF
TRBV20-1	TRBJ2-7	CSASDRDSFFEQYF
TRBV28	TRBJ1-6	CASRKKPGQHHSPLHF
TRBV29-1	TRBJ1-1	CSVEREGGTRRTEAFF
TRBV9	TRBJ2-7	CASSVIGGGQYF
TRBV29-1	TRBJ2-1	CSVDTGGHEQFF
TRBV20-1	TRBJ1-2	CSAREGQGVSNGYTF
TRBV11-2	TRBJ1-3	CASSLRGASGNTIYF
TRBV12-3/TRBV12-4	TRBJ1-6	CASRQEQGAHSPLHF
TRBV27	TRBJ2-4	CAAGGSRDKNIQYF
TRBV27	TRBJ2-7	CASSLSAGGLLEQYF
TRBV12-3/TRBV12-4	TRBJ1-1	CASSNQPEEAFF
TRBV20-1	TRBJ2-7	CSARETGWGNEQYF
TRBV5-4	TRBJ1-3	CASRVASGNTIYF
TRBV20-1	TRBJ2-2	CSARKRGVDNTGELFF
TRBV3-1	TRBJ2-5	CASSQDPQRTQYF
TRBV6-2/TRBV6-3	TRBJ1-6	CASSTGSPLHF